This record covers a single T cell receptor beta chain. CDR3 length equals 14 residues. Germline V gene lookup returns CDR1 SGHVS and CDR2 FQNEAQ. The V end was cut by 1 base, the J end by 0 bases, with 6 bases between. The sample comes from a study of OX40 agonist ivuxolimab in advanced cancers. About the research overall: Ivuxolimab, an antibody acting as an agonist of OX40 (CD134), was used to treat patients.

Generated by immunoSEQ multiplex PCR, the TCRdb table keeps only in-frame clones and is missing some. The sample has around 68,000 clones, about nine tenths seen once. The receptor was derived from an adult with an advanced solid tumor such as melanoma, head and neck, liver or kidney cancer. V usage is TRBV7-8 and J usage is TRBJ1-1; D uncertain. Sequenced here: CD4+ or CD8+ T cells sorted from blood, sampled in a trial of the OX40 agonist ivuxolimab. CDR3 coding DNA: TGTGCCAGCAGCTTAGGGTTCATGAACACTGAAGCTTTCTTT. Translated, it gives CASSLGFMNTEAFF.